A selection of T cell receptor beta chains follows, all from one sample in a study of shared clonotypes between healthy human individuals. Method: immunoSEQ multiplex PCR; TCRdb's copy keeps in-frame clones and lacks some. Among around 1.6 million clones, around 98% were seen once, and the ten largest hold about 0.4%. The sample was naive CD4+ T cells sorted from blood. These receptors came from a man in his thirties or forties in good health. Each CDR3 is given with its conserved first and last residue. A D gene is named only where the DNA matches it firmly. For some rows the clone size is stated as once, few or many, or as a class when expanded; others skip it.

d_call,clone_size,v_call,j_call,cdr3_aa,cdr3_nt
TRBD2,once,TRBV11-2,TRBJ2-2,CASSLVAGVIAGELFF,TGTGCCAGCAGCTTGGTAGCGGGAGTGATTGCCGGGGAGCTGTTTTTT
.,.,TRBV15,TRBJ2-2,CATSRSFGELFF,TGTGCCACCAGCAGGAGCTTCGGGGAGCTGTTTTTT
TRBD2,.,TRBV28,TRBJ2-7,CASSSSGGPTQYF,TGTGCCAGCAGTTCTAGCGGGGGACCGACGCAGTACTTC
.,.,TRBV9,TRBJ2-2,CASSVQGVTNTGELFF,TGTGCCAGCAGCGTCCAAGGGGTTACGAACACCGGGGAGCTGTTTTTT
TRBD2,.,TRBV6-6,TRBJ2-7,CASRFGTTSLGLYF,TGTGCCAGCAGATTCGGGACTACCTCACTCGGTCTGTACTTC
.,.,TRBV2,TRBJ1-5,CASSERETAYSNQPQHF,TGTGCCAGCAGTGAACGTGAGACAGCTTATAGCAATCAGCCCCAGCATTTT
.,.,TRBV19,TRBJ1-1,CASRSGSEEAFF,TGTGCCAGTAGGTCAGGATCTGAAGAAGCTTTCTTT
TRBD2,.,TRBV5-1,TRBJ2-7,CASSLELARNSYEQYF,TGCGCCAGCAGCTTGGAACTAGCGCGGAACTCCTACGAGCAGTACTTC
TRBD2,.,TRBV6-5,TRBJ2-5,CASSYGGGETQYF,TGTGCCAGCAGTTACGGGGGAGGGGAGACCCAGTACTTC
.,.,TRBV7-2,TRBJ1-1,CASSLSWAFF,TGTGCCAGCAGCCTCTCTTGGGCTTTCTTT
.,once,TRBV25-1,TRBJ2-1,CASTKGPYSYNEQFF,TGTGCCAGCACCAAGGGGCCTTACTCCTACAATGAGCAGTTCTTC
TRBD2,once,TRBV7-3,TRBJ2-1,CASSLTAGVLNEQFF,TGTGCCAGCAGCTTAACCGCGGGAGTGCTCAATGAGCAGTTCTTC
.,.,TRBV5-1,TRBJ2-7,CASSFVQESYEQYF,TGCGCCAGCAGCTTCGTACAGGAAAGCTACGAGCAGTACTTC
.,.,TRBV28,TRBJ2-3,CASPPGTQPDTQYF,TGTGCCAGCCCCCCTGGGACGCAGCCAGATACGCAGTATTTT
TRBD1,.,TRBV11-3,TRBJ2-7,CASSLASDRGYEQYF,TGTGCCAGCAGCTTAGCGTCGGACAGGGGGTACGAGCAGTACTTC
.,.,TRBV4-3,TRBJ2-1,CASSQEFYNEQFF,TGCGCCAGCAGCCAAGAATTCTACAATGAGCAGTTCTTC
TRBD2,.,TRBV15,TRBJ2-3,CATSRGDSGLAGVPDTQYF,TGTGCCACCAGCAGGGGAGACTCGGGACTAGCGGGAGTCCCAGATACGCAGTATTTT
.,once,TRBV29-1,TRBJ2-1,CSVEIRTSYNEQFF,TGCAGCGTTGAGATTCGGACTTCCTACAATGAGCAGTTCTTC
TRBD1,.,TRBV6-6,TRBJ1-1,CASSYRTGITEAFF,TGTGCCAGCAGTTATCGGACAGGCATTACTGAAGCTTTCTTT
TRBD1,.,TRBV11-3,TRBJ1-5,CASSPGTEGGRIGQPQHF,TGTGCCAGCAGCCCTGGGACAGAAGGAGGAAGGATTGGTCAGCCCCAGCATTTT
.,few,TRBV29-1,TRBJ2-7,CSVGETYEQYF,TGCAGCGTTGGGGAAACCTACGAGCAGTACTTC
.,few,TRBV5-4,TRBJ2-1,CASSQEITAGRNEQFF,TGTGCCAGCAGCCAGGAGATTACGGCAGGGCGGAATGAGCAGTTCTTC
.,.,TRBV4-1,TRBJ1-5,CASSRGEGGNQPQHF,TGCGCCAGCTCGAGAGGGGAAGGTGGGAATCAGCCCCAGCATTTT
.,.,TRBV4-1,TRBJ1-2,CASSQNTANRDFYGYTF,TGCGCCAGCAGCCAGAATACCGCGAACAGGGACTTCTATGGCTACACCTTC
.,.,TRBV5-1,TRBJ2-5,CASSPGLQETQYF,TGCGCCAGCAGCCCAGGGTTGCAAGAGACCCAGTACTTC
.,once,TRBV15,TRBJ1-2,CATSRAGPNYGYTF,TGTGCCACCAGCAGGGCCGGACCTAACTATGGCTACACCTTC
TRBD2,.,TRBV7-3,TRBJ2-7,CASSSDGGASEQYF,TGTGCCAGCAGCTCCGACGGGGGGGCTTCCGAGCAGTACTTC
.,once,TRBV7-9,TRBJ1-4,CASSFSRKNEKLFF,TGTGCCAGCAGCTTCTCCCGGAAAAATGAAAAACTGTTTTTT
.,.,TRBV2,TRBJ1-5,CASRARGGTSNQPQHF,TGTGCCAGCAGGGCCAGAGGGGGTACTAGCAATCAGCCCCAGCATTTT
TRBD2,.,TRBV9,TRBJ2-1,CASSVASGNEQFF,TGTGCCAGCAGCGTCGCTAGCGGGAATGAGCAGTTCTTC
.,.,TRBV5-1,TRBJ2-2,CASTSTGTNTGELFF,TGCGCCAGCACCTCGACAGGCACGAACACCGGGGAGCTGTTTTTT
.,.,TRBV18,TRBJ1-3,CASSPGQQIGNTIYF,TGTGCCAGCTCACCAGGACAGCAGATTGGAAACACCATATATTTT
.,.,TRBV21-1,TRBJ2-6,CASSTRRDRDYSGANVLTF,TGTGCCAGCAGCACACGTAGGGACAGGGATTACTCTGGGGCCAACGTCCTGACTTTC
.,once,TRBV27,TRBJ2-7,CASSLVGRYEQYF,TGTGCCAGCAGTTTAGTGGGACGGTACGAGCAGTACTTC
TRBD1,.,TRBV10-3,TRBJ1-2,CAIRGGEGQEPYGYTF,TGTGCCATCAGGGGCGGTGAGGGACAGGAGCCCTATGGCTACACCTTC
TRBD1,.,TRBV29-1,TRBJ1-1,CSVDRTGHAFF,TGCAGCGTTGACCGGACAGGCCACGCTTTCTTT
TRBD2,.,TRBV10-2,TRBJ2-2,CASSELSSGRAIRAGELFF,TGCGCCAGCAGTGAGTTGTCTAGCGGGAGGGCCATTCGAGCCGGGGAGCTGTTTTTT
TRBD2,.,TRBV5-1,TRBJ2-5,CASSLNGGDQETQYF,TGCGCCAGCAGCTTGAACGGGGGGGACCAAGAGACCCAGTACTTC
TRBD1,.,TRBV28,TRBJ2-5,CASSFRTGGVETQYF,TGTGCCAGCAGTTTCCGGACAGGGGGCGTAGAGACCCAGTACTTC
.,.,TRBV28,TRBJ1-5,CASSFRLQPQHF,TGTGCCAGCAGTTTCAGGTTGCAGCCCCAGCATTTT
TRBD1,.,TRBV9,TRBJ1-2,CASSVATGGQGCTF,TGTGCCAGCAGCGTAGCTACGGGGGGACAGGGCTGCACCTTC
.,.,TRBV7-9,TRBJ1-2,CASSLSMDSWGYTF,TGTGCCAGCAGCTTAAGTATGGACTCGTGGGGCTACACCTTC
.,.,TRBV7-9,TRBJ1-1,CASSLGGPMNTEAFF,TGTGCCAGCAGCTTAGGGGGACCCATGAACACTGAAGCTTTCTTT
.,once,TRBV5-1,TRBJ2-1,CASYIGTPGNEQFF,TGCGCCAGCTATATCGGGACTCCAGGGAATGAGCAGTTCTTC
TRBD1,once,TRBV5-1,TRBJ1-4,CASSFDRGGEKLFF,TGCGCCAGCAGTTTCGACAGGGGGGGTGAAAAACTGTTTTTT
TRBD1,.,TRBV5-1,TRBJ1-1,CASSLTGGAGNTEAFF,TGCGCCAGCAGCTTGACAGGGGGCGCCGGGAACACTGAAGCTTTCTTT
.,.,TRBV29-1,TRBJ1-4,CSAGPLNEKLFF,TGCAGCGCTGGCCCCCTTAATGAAAAACTGTTTTTT
TRBD1,.,TRBV6-4,TRBJ2-2,CASSDSTGGRTGELFF,TGTGCCAGCAGTGACTCGACAGGGGGCCGCACCGGGGAGCTGTTTTTT
.,.,TRBV27,TRBJ2-1,CASSLLGLRNYEQFF,TGTGCCAGCAGTTTATTGGGCCTCCGGAACTATGAGCAGTTCTTC
.,.,TRBV29-1,TRBJ2-7,CSVGTQYEQYF,TGCAGCGTTGGGACCCAGTACGAGCAGTACTTC
.,.,TRBV7-9,TRBJ1-5,CASSLVKDQPQHF,TGTGCCAGCAGCTTAGTAAAGGATCAGCCCCAGCATTTT
.,.,TRBV5-1,TRBJ2-5,CASSLRGAESQYF,TGCGCCAGCAGCTTACGGGGGGCTGAGTCCCAGTACTTC
.,.,TRBV5-5,TRBJ1-5,CASSLAGPYQPQHF,TGTGCCAGCAGCTTGGCGGGTCCCTATCAGCCCCAGCATTTT
.,.,TRBV28,TRBJ2-1,CASTGSDYNEQFF,TGTGCCAGCACAGGCTCAGACTACAATGAGCAGTTCTTC
.,.,TRBV5-5,TRBJ2-1,CASSTTGNLHNEQFF,TGTGCCAGCAGCACAACGGGGAACCTCCACAATGAGCAGTTCTTC
.,.,TRBV29-1,TRBJ2-2,CSVRLVPGELFF,TGCAGCGTGCGACTAGTCCCCGGGGAGCTGTTTTTT
.,.,TRBV27,TRBJ2-5,CASRRGNKETQYF,TGTGCCAGCAGGAGGGGCAATAAAGAGACCCAGTACTTC